Following are 5 T cell receptor beta chains from one sample sequenced in a study of response to subunit inactivated influenza vaccine. TCRdb itself ran the RT-PCR reads through MiXCR, one entry per CDR3 protein. This table holds around 850,000 distinct CDR3 sequences, around 20% found once. The sample was PBMCs from blood, taken 5 days after vaccination. These receptors all stem from a man aged 50-59 years who received an inactivated influenza vaccine.

This clonotype showed up just a few times. V and J are TRBV5-1 and TRBJ2-5; tentatively, D is TRBD1 (6 bases). This CDR3 comprises 14 residues. Trimming took off 3 bases at V and 5 bases at J, with 14 bases between the two ends. The V gene's germline CDR1 is SGHRS and CDR2 YFSETQ. CDR3 in amino acids: CASSSQGDKETQYF. In nucleotides, the CDR3 is TGCGCCAGCAGCTCCCAAGGGGACAAGGAGACCCAGTACTTC.

This clonotype appeared a few times. V usage is TRBV5-5 and J usage is TRBJ2-7; D uncertain. Trimming shortened V by 4 bases and J by 0 bases, and 14 bases separated the two germline ends. Germline CDR1 is SGHKS and CDR2 is YYEKEE (reference sequence). This CDR3 spans 15 amino acids. As DNA, the CDR3 is TGTGCCAGCAGCACCGCGTCATCGGCCTCCTACGAGCAGTACTTC. Translating gives CASSTASSASYEQYF.

V is TRBV11-2 and J is TRBJ2-1; tentative D call: TRBD1 (5 bases). The length of the CDR3 is 15 residues. The germline gives CDR1 SGHAT, CDR2 FQNNGV. Between the trimmed V and J ends, which lost 2 bases and 5 bases, there was a span of 13 bases. DNA of the CDR3: TGTGCCAGCAGCTTATATCAGGGTTCGCACAATGAGCAGTTCTTC. It codes for CASSLYQGSHNEQFF.

CDR3 sequence reads: CSARDRGLGEAFF. The DNA for the CDR3 is TGCAGTGCTAGGGACAGGGGGCTGGGTGAAGCTTTCTTT. This chain joins TRBV20-1 and TRBJ1-1; 11 bases are shared with TRBD1. Germline trimming cut 3 bases from V and 7 bases from J; bases unmatched to any gene: 4. Germline V CDR1 and CDR2: DFQATT, SNEGSKA (reference sequence). This CDR3 has 13 residues.

The chain carries TRBV28 and TRBJ2-2, with D possibly being TRBD2 (6 bases). V was pared by 3 bases and J by 4 bases, with 12 bases between. Per the germline V gene, CDR1 is MDHEN and CDR2 is SYDVKM. The CDR3 has 15 residues. CDR3 loop: CASSLPGLGTGELFF. The CDR3 DNA follows: TGTGCCAGCAGTTTGCCGGGACTTGGCACCGGGGAGCTGTTTTTT.